These T cell receptor beta chains were read from a single sample in a study of cytomegalovirus exposure and HLA in healthy donors. TCRdb's table, derived via immunoSEQ multiplex PCR, lists solely in-frame clones and lacks some. The sample records over 150,000 clones, almost 75% being singletons. The sequenced sample was PBMCs. These receptors all come from a woman aged 18-30 years in good health and CMV-seropositive. CDR3s include the opening cysteine and the closing phenylalanine or tryptophan. The D gene is left open where the match is weak. Rows may omit the clone size; those that give it use once, few, many or a size class.

V	D	length	J	size	CDR3	DNA
TRBV9	-	13	TRBJ1-2	-	CASSTRLRYGYTF	TGTGCCAGCAGCACCCGTCTGCGGTATGGCTACACCTTC
TRBV15	-	20	TRBJ2-1	-	CATSRDRGGIGQASRNEQFF	TGTGCCACCAGCAGAGATCGCGGGGGGATCGGACAGGCCTCCCGCAATGAGCAGTTCTTC
TRBV7-2	TRBD2	15	TRBJ2-7	-	CASSLERTRTYEQYF	TGTGCCAGCAGCCTAGAGCGGACTAGGACCTACGAGCAGTACTTC
TRBV18	-	12	TRBJ2-1	few	CASSPSDNEQFF	TGTGCCAGCTCCCCCTCGGACAATGAGCAGTTCTTC
TRBV5-4	TRBD1	16	TRBJ2-7	-	CASSFGVQGASYEQYF	TGTGCCAGCAGCTTCGGTGTGCAGGGGGCATCCTACGAGCAGTACTTC
TRBV18	-	15	TRBJ1-1	-	CASSATGTPNTEAFF	TGTGCCAGCTCAGCCACCGGGACACCTAACACTGAAGCTTTCTTT
TRBV29-1	-	12	TRBJ2-7	-	CSVTTGSYEQYF	TGCAGCGTGACGACAGGTTCCTACGAGCAGTACTTC
TRBV29-1	-	12	TRBJ2-7	-	CSVEVAGYEQYF	TGCAGCGTTGAGGTGGCGGGCTACGAGCAGTACTTC
TRBV27	TRBD1	17	TRBJ1-2	-	CASSLISDRGQWYGYTF	TGTGCCAGCAGTTTGATCTCCGACAGGGGCCAGTGGTATGGCTACACCTTC
TRBV5-6	-	13	TRBJ2-7	once	CASSSTGVYEQYF	TGTGCCAGCAGCTCTACGGGGGTCTACGAGCAGTACTTC
TRBV6-1	-	14	TRBJ2-1	-	CASTGPGVSNEQFF	TGTGCCAGCACCGGACCGGGGGTATCCAATGAGCAGTTCTTC
TRBV5-4	-	16	TRBJ2-1	once	CASSLRFSRGVNEQFF	TGTGCCAGCAGTCTTAGGTTTAGCAGGGGGGTCAATGAGCAGTTCTTC
TRBV6-5	-	13	TRBJ1-5	-	CASSESGNQPQHF	TGTGCCAGCAGTGAGTCGGGGAACCAGCCCCAGCATTTT
TRBV9	TRBD1	16	TRBJ2-2	-	CASSGTGTGDTGELFF	TGTGCCAGCAGCGGTACCGGGACAGGTGATACCGGGGAGCTGTTTTTT
TRBV12-5	TRBD2	17	TRBJ2-3	-	CASGLVRVAGDTDTQYF	TGTGCTAGTGGTTTGGTACGGGTAGCGGGGGACACAGATACGCAGTATTTT
TRBV2	TRBD2	14	TRBJ2-7	-	CASSRSGGALEQYF	TGTGCCAGCAGTAGGTCGGGGGGGGCTCTCGAGCAGTACTTC
TRBV27	TRBD2	18	TRBJ2-5	-	CASSSRVAGAGTQETQYF	TGTGCCAGCAGTTCGAGAGTAGCGGGGGCCGGCACCCAAGAGACCCAGTACTTC
TRBV7-2	-	11	TRBJ2-1	-	CASSSSNEQFF	TGTGCCAGCAGCTCTTCGAATGAGCAGTTCTTC
TRBV6-6	TRBD2	16	TRBJ2-5	-	CASSYSWTSGGETQYF	TGTGCCAGCAGTTACTCTTGGACTAGCGGGGGAGAGACCCAGTACTTC
TRBV2	TRBD2	13	TRBJ2-7	-	CASRGTSSYEQYF	TGTGCCAGCAGGGGGACTAGCTCCTACGAGCAGTACTTC
TRBV4-2	-	15	TRBJ1-5	-	CASSQDRLSNQPQHF	TGTGCCAGCAGCCAAGACAGGTTGAGCAATCAGCCCCAGCATTTT
TRBV29-1	-	13	TRBJ2-7	-	CSVETGVPYEQYF	TGCAGCGTCGAGACGGGGGTCCCCTACGAGCAGTACTTC
TRBV6-4	-	16	TRBJ2-1	once	CASSDSRGGQVNEQFF	TGTGCCAGCAGTGACTCGAGGGGGGGCCAGGTTAATGAGCAGTTCTTC
TRBV25-1	TRBD1	14	TRBJ1-1	-	CASSERTGLPEAFF	TGTGCCAGCAGTGAAAGGACAGGGCTACCTGAAGCTTTCTTT
TRBV7-6	-	15	TRBJ2-1	once	CASSLGQSLYNEQFF	TGTGCCAGCAGCTTAGGACAGTCCTTATACAATGAGCAGTTCTTC
TRBV25-1	-	14	TRBJ2-6	-	CASSSDTGANVLTF	TGTGCCAGCAGTTCGGACACTGGGGCCAACGTCCTGACTTTC
TRBV18	TRBD2	16	TRBJ2-2	-	CASSLGLAVNTGELFF	TGTGCCAGCTCACTGGGACTAGCGGTGAACACCGGGGAGCTGTTTTTT
TRBV5-4	TRBD1	18	TRBJ1-4	-	CASSYTGTGLSTNEKLFF	TGTGCCAGCAGCTACACCGGGACAGGTCTATCAACTAATGAAAAACTGTTTTTT
TRBV5-4	-	16	TRBJ2-7	-	CASSGTRQVPVYEQYF	TGTGCCAGCAGCGGGACCAGACAGGTGCCTGTATACGAGCAGTACTTC
TRBV27	TRBD1	14	TRBJ1-2	-	CASSPGTGGWSYTF	TGTGCCAGCAGCCCCGGGACAGGGGGTTGGAGCTACACCTTC
TRBV5-1	TRBD1	13	TRBJ1-4	-	CASSLGQGEKLFF	TGCGCCAGCAGCCTGGGACAGGGTGAAAAACTGTTTTTT
TRBV9	-	15	TRBJ2-2	-	CASSAPSANTGELFF	TGTGCCAGCAGCGCCCCGTCGGCGAACACCGGGGAGCTGTTTTTT
TRBV14	-	16	TRBJ2-2	once	CASSQVQAGLTGELFF	TGTGCCAGCAGCCAAGTCCAGGCAGGGCTTACCGGGGAGCTGTTTTTT
TRBV18	-	14	TRBJ1-2	-	CASSPSMTPEGYTF	TGTGCCAGCTCACCAAGCATGACACCCGAAGGCTACACCTTC
TRBV6-1	-	13	TRBJ1-1	-	CASSAVLNTEAFF	TGTGCCAGCAGTGCAGTACTGAACACTGAAGCTTTCTTT
TRBV25-1	TRBD1	13	TRBJ2-1	once	CASSGDRVVEQFF	TGTGCCAGCAGTGGGGACAGGGTCGTTGAGCAGTTCTTC
TRBV7-2	-	13	TRBJ2-5	few	CASSSGGRETQYF	TGTGCCAGCAGCTCCGGAGGGCGAGAGACCCAGTACTTC